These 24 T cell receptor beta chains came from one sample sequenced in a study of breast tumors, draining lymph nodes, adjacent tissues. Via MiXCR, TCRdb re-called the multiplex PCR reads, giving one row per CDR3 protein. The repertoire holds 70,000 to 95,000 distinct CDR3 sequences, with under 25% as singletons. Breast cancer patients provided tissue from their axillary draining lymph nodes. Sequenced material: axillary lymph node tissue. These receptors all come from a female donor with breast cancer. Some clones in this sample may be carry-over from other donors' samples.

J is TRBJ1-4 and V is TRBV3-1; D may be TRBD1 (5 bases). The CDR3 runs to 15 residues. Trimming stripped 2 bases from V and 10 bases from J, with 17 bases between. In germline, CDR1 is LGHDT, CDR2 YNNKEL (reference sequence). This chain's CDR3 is CASSQRTSMKGKLFF. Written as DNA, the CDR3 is TGTGCCAGCAGCCAAAGGACAAGTATGAAAGGAAAACTGTTTTTT.

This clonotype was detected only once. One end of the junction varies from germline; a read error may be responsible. CDR3 coding DNA: TGCGCCAGCAGCCTAACGATAGAGCAGGCCACCTCTGGGGCCAGCGTCCTGACTTTC. This codes for CASSLTIEQATSGASVLTF. The V gene is TRBV4-3, the J gene TRBJ2-6, with D perhaps TRBD1 (5 bases). Germline values: CDR1 LGHNA, CDR2 YSLEER. This CDR3 comprises 19 residues.

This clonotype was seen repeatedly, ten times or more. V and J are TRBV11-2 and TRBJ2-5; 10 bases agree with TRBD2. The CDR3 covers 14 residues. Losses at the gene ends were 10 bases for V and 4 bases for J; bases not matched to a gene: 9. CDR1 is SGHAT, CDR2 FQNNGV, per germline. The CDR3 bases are TGTGCCAACCGGACTAGCGGCCGCGTAGAGACCCAGTACTTC. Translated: CANRTSGRVETQYF.

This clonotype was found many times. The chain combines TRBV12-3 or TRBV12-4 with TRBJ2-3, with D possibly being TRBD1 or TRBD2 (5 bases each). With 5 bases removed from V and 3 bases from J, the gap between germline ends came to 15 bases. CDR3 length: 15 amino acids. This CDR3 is CASSLSQGVTDTQYF. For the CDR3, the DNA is TGTGCCAGCAGTCTTAGTCAGGGAGTGACAGATACGCAGTATTTT.

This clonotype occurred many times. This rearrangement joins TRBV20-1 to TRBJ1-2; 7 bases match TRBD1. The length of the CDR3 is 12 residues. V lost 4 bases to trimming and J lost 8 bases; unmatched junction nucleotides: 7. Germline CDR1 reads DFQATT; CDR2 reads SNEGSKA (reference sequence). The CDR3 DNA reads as TGCAGTGCTACCGCAGGGGGAGGGGGCTACACCTTC. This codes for CSATAGGGGYTF.

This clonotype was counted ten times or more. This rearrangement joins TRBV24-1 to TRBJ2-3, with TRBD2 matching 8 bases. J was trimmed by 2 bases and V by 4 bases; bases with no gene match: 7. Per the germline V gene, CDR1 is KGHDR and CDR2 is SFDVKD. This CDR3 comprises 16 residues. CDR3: CATSDSAGATTDTQYF. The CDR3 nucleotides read TGTGCCACCAGTGACTCAGCGGGAGCTACCACAGATACGCAGTATTTT.

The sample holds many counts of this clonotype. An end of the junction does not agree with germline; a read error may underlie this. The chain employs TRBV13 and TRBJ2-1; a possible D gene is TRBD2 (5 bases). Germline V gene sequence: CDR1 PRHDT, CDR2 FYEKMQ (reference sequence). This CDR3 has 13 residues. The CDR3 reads CASSLGFEGGSLF. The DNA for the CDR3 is TGTGCCAGCAGCTTAGGGTTCGAGGGTGGGTCTCTCTTC.

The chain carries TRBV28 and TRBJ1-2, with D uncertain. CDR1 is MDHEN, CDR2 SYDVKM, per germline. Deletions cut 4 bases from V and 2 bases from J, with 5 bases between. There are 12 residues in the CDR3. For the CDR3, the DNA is TGTGCCAGCAGTTATAACAACTATGGCTACACCTTC. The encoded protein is CASSYNNYGYTF.

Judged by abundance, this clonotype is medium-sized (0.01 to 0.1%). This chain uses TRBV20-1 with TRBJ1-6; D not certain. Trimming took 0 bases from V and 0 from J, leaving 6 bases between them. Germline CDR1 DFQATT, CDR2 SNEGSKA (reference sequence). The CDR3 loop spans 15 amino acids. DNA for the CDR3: TGCAGTGCTAGAGAGCGGTCCTCCTATAATTCACCCCTCCACTTT. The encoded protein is CSARERSSYNSPLHF.

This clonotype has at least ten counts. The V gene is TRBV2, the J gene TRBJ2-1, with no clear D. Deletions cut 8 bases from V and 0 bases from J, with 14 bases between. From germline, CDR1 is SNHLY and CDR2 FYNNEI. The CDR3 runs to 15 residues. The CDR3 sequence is CASQETRSSYNEQFF. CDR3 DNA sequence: TGTGCCAGCCAGGAGACCAGAAGCTCCTACAATGAGCAGTTCTTC.

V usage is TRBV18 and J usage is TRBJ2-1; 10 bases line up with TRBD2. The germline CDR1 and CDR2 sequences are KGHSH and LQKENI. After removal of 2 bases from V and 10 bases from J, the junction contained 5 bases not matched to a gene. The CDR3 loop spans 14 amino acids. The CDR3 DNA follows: TGTGCCAGCTCACCAGGCCGACTAGCGGGCGAGCAGTTCTTC. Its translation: CASSPGRLAGEQFF.

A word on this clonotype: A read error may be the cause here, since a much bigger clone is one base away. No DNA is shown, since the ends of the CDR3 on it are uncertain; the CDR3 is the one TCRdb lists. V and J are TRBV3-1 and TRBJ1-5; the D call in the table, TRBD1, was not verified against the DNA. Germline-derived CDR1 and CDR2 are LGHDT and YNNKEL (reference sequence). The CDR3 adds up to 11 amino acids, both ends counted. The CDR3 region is CAVGGGTAQQF.

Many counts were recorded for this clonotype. CDR3 in amino acids: CASSSHPSGSSYNEQFF. Here the CDR3 DNA reads TGTGCCAGCAGCTCCCACCCTAGCGGGAGCTCCTACAATGAGCAGTTCTTC. This chain connects TRBV11-2 to TRBJ2-1; 10 bases line up with TRBD2. Trimming cost V 4 bases and J 0 bases; bases outside gene matches: 6. The CDR3 covers 17 residues. Germline CDR1 reads SGHAT; CDR2 reads FQNNGV.

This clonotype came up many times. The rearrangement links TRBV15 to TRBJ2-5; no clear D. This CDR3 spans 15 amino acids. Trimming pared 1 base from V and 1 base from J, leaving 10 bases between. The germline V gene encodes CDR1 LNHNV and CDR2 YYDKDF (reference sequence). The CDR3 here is CATSRGPEPQETQYF. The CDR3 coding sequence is TGTGCCACCAGCAGAGGCCCAGAACCCCAAGAGACCCAGTACTTC. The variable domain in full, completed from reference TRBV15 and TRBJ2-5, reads DAMVIQNPRYQVTQFGKPVTLSCSQTLNHNVMYWYQQKSSQAPKLLFHYYDKDFNNEADTPDNFQSRRPNTSFCFLDIRSPGLGDTAMYLCATSRGPEPQETQYFGPGTRLLVL.

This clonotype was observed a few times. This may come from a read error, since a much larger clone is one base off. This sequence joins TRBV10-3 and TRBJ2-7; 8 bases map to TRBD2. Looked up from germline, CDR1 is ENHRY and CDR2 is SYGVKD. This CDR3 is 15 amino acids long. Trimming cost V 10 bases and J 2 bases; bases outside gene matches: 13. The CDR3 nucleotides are TGTGCCACCCAGGCCGGGCTAGCGGGTGCCTACGAGCAGTACTTC. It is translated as CATQAGLAGAYEQYF.

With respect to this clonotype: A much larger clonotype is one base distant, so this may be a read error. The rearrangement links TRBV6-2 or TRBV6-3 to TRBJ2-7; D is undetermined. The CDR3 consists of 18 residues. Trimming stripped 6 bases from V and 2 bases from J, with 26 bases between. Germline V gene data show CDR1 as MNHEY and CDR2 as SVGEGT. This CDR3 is CASSHMTQTGGLTYEQYF. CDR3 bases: TGTGCCAGCAGCCACATGACACAGACTGGCGGCCTTACCTACGAGCAGTACTTC.

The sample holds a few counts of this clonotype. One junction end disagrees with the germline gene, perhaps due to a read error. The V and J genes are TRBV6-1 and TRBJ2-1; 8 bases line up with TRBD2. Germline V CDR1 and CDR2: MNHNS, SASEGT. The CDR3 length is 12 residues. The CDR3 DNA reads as TGTGCCAGCAGTGACGGGGGGGCGTCGTCGCTCTTC. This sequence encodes CASSDGGASSLF.

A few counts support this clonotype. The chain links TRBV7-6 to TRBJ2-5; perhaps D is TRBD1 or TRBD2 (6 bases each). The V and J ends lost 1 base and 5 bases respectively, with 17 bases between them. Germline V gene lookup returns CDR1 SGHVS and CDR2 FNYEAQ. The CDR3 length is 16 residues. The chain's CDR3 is CASSLVLGGTWETQYF. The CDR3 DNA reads TGTGCCAGCAGCTTAGTTTTGGGGGGCACCTGGGAGACCCAGTACTTC.

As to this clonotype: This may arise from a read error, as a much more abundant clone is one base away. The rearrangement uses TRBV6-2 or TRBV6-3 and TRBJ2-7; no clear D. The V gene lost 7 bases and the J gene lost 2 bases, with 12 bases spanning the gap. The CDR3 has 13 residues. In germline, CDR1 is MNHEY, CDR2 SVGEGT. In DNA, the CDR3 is TGTGCCAGCATGACAAGGGTCCCCTACGAGCAGTACTTC. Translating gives CASMTRVPYEQYF.

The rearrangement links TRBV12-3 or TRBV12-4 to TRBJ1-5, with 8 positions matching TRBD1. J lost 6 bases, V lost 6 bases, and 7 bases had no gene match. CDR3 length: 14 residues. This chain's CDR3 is CASSLGQAGQPQHF. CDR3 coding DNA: TGTGCCAGCAGCTTGGGACAGGCGGGTCAGCCCCAGCATTTT.

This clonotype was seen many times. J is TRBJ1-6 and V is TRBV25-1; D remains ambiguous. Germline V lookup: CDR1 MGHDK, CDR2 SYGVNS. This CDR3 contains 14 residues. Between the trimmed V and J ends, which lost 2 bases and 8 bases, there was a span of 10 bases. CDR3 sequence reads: CASSEPLWDSPLHF. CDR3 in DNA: TGTGCCAGCAGTGAACCTCTCTGGGATTCACCCCTCCACTTT.

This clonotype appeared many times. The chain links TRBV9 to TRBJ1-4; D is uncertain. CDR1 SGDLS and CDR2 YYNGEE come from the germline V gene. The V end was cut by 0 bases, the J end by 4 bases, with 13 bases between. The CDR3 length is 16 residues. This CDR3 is CASSVGLREDNEKLFF. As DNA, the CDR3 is TGTGCCAGCAGCGTAGGATTAAGGGAGGATAATGAAAAACTGTTTTTT.

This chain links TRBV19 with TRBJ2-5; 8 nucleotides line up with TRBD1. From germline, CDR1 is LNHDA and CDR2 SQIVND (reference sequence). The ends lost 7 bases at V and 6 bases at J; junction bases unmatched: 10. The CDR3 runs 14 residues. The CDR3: CASTPQGGSQTQYF. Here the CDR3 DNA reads TGTGCCAGTACCCCACAGGGGGGAAGCCAGACCCAGTACTTC.

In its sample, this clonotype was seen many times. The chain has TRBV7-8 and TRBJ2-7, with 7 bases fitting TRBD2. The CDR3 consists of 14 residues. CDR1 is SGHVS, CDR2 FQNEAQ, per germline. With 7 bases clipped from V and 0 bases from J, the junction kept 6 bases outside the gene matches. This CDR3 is CASTPGLHSYEQYF. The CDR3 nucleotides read TGTGCCAGCACTCCGGGACTACACTCCTACGAGCAGTACTTC.